Included here is one T cell receptor beta chain sequence, with context. The CDR3 is 15 residues long. Germline V gives CDR1 SGHDN, CDR2 FVKESK. V shed 1 base and J shed 1 base, with 10 bases lying between them. An amount of RNA that ranged from 0.5 to 1 ug was reverse transcribed with random hexamers. TCRdb re-called the immunoSEQ multiplex PCR reads through MiXCR, storing one row per CDR3 protein. The sample includes about 250,000 distinct CDR3 sequences, about 93% seen only once; the top ten take 0.07% to 0.09%. The sequenced target, TCR beta, came from blood CD8+ and CD4+ T cells. Isolation of CD8+ and CD4+ T cells was performed negatively, whereas enrichment of TEMRA cells was done by FACS. The data were obtained in a study of CD8 T cells in Susac syndrome.

The chain is built from TRBV14 and TRBJ2-5, with D perhaps being TRBD1 or TRBD2 (6 bases each). Specimen: CD4+ T cells from PBMCs. This TCR was sampled from a human donor with multiple sclerosis. The CDR3 loop reads CASSQVRGPQETQYF. The DNA of the CDR3 is TGTGCCAGCAGCCAAGTTCGGGGGCCCCAAGAGACCCAGTACTTC.